The clone carrying this T cell receptor beta chain was seen more than once but under ten times. The source of the sample is a study of regulatory T cells in long-lasting Graves disease. Indicated time point: newly diagnosed GD, antithyroid drugs for less than 3 months. Preparation of the TCR library used RNA extracted from PBMCs. Both iRepertoire HTBI primers and Arm-PCR of CDR3 regions were used to build the TCR beta libraries. TCRdb processed the multiplex PCR reads anew with MiXCR; each CDR3 protein has one entry. The sample records approximately 360,000 distinct CDR3 sequences, 12% being singletons. The CDR3 spans 14 residues. V shed 6 bases, J shed 3 bases, and the junction held 6 bases outside the gene matches. Germline assignment: CDR1 SQVTM and CDR2 ANQGSEA. The same data also contributed to another study, on T cells in Graves' hyperthyroidism and ophthalmopathy.

This material consisted of peripheral blood mononuclear cells (PBMCs), taken at new diagnosis, from a patient treated with antithyroid drugs. V is TRBV29-1 and J is TRBJ1-5, with TRBD1 matching over 9 bases. This TCR came from a woman younger than 30 with Graves disease. In nucleotides, the CDR3 is TGCAGCGTCTGGGACAGGGACTCCAATCAGCCCCAGCATTTT. Its translation is CSVWDRDSNQPQHF.